One sample yielded the 27 T cell receptor beta chains listed below, sequenced in a study of cytomegalovirus exposure and HLA in healthy donors. The PCR contained 60 Vbeta and 13 Jbeta primers. Data came from immunoSEQ multiplex PCR; TCRdb stores just in-frame clones and leaves some out. The sample has 100,000 to 150,000 clones; around 80% are singletons. Sequences were obtained from PBMCs. These TCRs come from a woman between 25 and 40 years old in good health and CMV-seronegative.

V and J are TRBV7-9 and TRBJ1-3, with a tentative D call TRBD1 (6 bases). The V gene lost 3 bases and the J gene lost 4 bases, with 16 bases spanning the gap. The CDR3 covers 16 residues. CDR1 and CDR2 (germline): SEHNR, FQNEAQ (reference sequence). The CDR3 nucleotides read TGTGCCAGCAGCTTTTACAGGGAGTTTACCGGAAACACCATATATTTT. Its translation is CASSFYREFTGNTIYF. The full variable domain, in which reference TRBV7-9 and TRBJ1-3 provide the parts outside the CDR3, is DTGVSQNPRHKITKRGQNVTFRCDPISEHNRLYWYRQTLGQGPEFLTYFQNEAQLEKSRLLSDRFSAERPKGSFSTLEIQRTEQGDSAMYLCASSFYREFTGNTIYFGEGSWLTVV.

In DNA, the CDR3 is TGTGCCAGCAGCTTAGTCGACAGGAGGGCTTTCTTT. As protein: CASSLVDRRAFF. The V gene is TRBV7-9, the J gene TRBJ1-1; D is possibly TRBD1 (6 bases). Per germline, CDR1 SEHNR and CDR2 FQNEAQ (reference sequence). The V end lost 1 base, the J end lost 11 bases, and 11 bases lay between the germline ends. The CDR3 covers 12 residues.

The chain employs TRBV9 and TRBJ2-1, with 10 bases that match TRBD1. Trimming removed 0 bases from V and 10 bases from J; junction bases left unmatched: 7. This CDR3 contains 15 residues. Germline CDR1 SGDLS, CDR2 YYNGEE. CDR3 nucleotides: TGTGCCAGCAGCGTAGGGGACAGGGGACTCGAGGAGCAGTTCTTC. Its translation: CASSVGDRGLEEQFF.

This chain links TRBV7-3 with TRBJ2-3; D might be TRBD1 (6 bases). Germline values: CDR1 SGHTA, CDR2 FQGTGA. Trimming removed 3 bases at V and 0 bases at J, with 7 bases between. This CDR3 spans 14 amino acids. CDR3 in amino acids: CASSFQGSTDTQYF. The CDR3 nucleotides read TGTGCCAGCAGCTTTCAGGGGAGCACAGATACGCAGTATTTT.

This CDR3 reads CASSLYRGSYEQYF. The CDR3 DNA reads TGTGCCAGCAGTTTATACAGGGGGTCCTACGAGCAGTACTTC. The chain links TRBV27 to TRBJ2-7; 8 bases line up with TRBD1. The V and J ends lost 1 base and 1 base, in that order; junction bases with no gene match: 0. CDR1 is MNHEY, CDR2 SMNVEV, per germline (reference sequence). The CDR3 has 14 residues.

This chain joins TRBV7-2 and TRBJ2-3; TRBD1 agrees at 10 bases. With 6 bases clipped from V and 11 bases from J, the junction kept 14 bases outside the gene matches. The CDR3 contains 15 residues. The germline V gene encodes CDR1 SGHTA and CDR2 FQGNSA. CDR3 nucleotides: TGTGCCAGCAGACCGACAGGGGGCGCCACCTTTGGGCAGTATTTT. Residues: CASRPTGGATFGQYF.

In this sample, this clone turned up a few times. This chain links TRBV28 with TRBJ1-1; weak D call: TRBD1 (6 bases). The V gene lost 6 bases and the J gene lost 0 bases, with 11 bases spanning the gap. Germline CDR1 and CDR2: MDHEN and SYDVKM. The CDR3 totals 14 residues. DNA of the CDR3: TGTGCCAGCAGGATACAGGGAATGAACACTGAAGCTTTCTTT. This translates into CASRIQGMNTEAFF.

In regard to this clone: The junction does not match germline at one end; this may be a read error. The rearrangement joins TRBV7-9 to TRBJ2-2, with TRBD1 matching over 7 bases. The CDR3 is 16 amino acids. Germline assignment: CDR1 SEHNR and CDR2 FQNEAQ (reference sequence). The CDR3 here is CSSSLYGTANTGELFF. CDR3 coding DNA: TGTTCCAGCAGCTTATACGGGACAGCGAACACCGGGGAGCTGTTTTTT.

The CDR3, as DNA: TGTGCCAGCAGTGACCCGGGACAGATCTACGAGCAGTACTTC. Residues: CASSDPGQIYEQYF. The rearrangement joins TRBV6-1 to TRBJ2-7; 7 bases are a match to TRBD1. Germline CDR1 MNHNS, CDR2 SASEGT. The CDR3 length is 14 residues. Trimming removed 3 bases from V and 3 bases from J; junction bases left unmatched: 5.

In its sample, this clone was seen once. DNA for the CDR3: TGTGCCAGTACCCCGGGACAGGGCTCCTACAATGAGCAGTTCTTC. Translated, it gives CASTPGQGSYNEQFF. This chain uses TRBV19 with TRBJ2-1, with 9 bases aligning to TRBD1. Germline V gene data show CDR1 as LNHDA and CDR2 as SQIVND (reference sequence). The V gene end was trimmed by 7 bases and the J gene end by 0 bases; junction bases not matched to a gene: 4. The length of the CDR3 is 15 residues.

The chain joins TRBV7-8 to TRBJ1-1; weak D call: TRBD1 (5 bases). The V end lost 5 bases, the J end lost 1 base, and 14 bases lay between the germline ends. Germline V gives CDR1 SGHVS, CDR2 FQNEAQ. CDR3 length: 15 amino acids. For the CDR3, the DNA is TGTGCCAGCAGCCTAACCCAGGGAACGAACACTGAAGCTTTCTTT. This encodes CASSLTQGTNTEAFF.

This clone was picked up one time. V is TRBV5-4 and J is TRBJ1-5; D might be TRBD1 (5 bases). The CDR3 is 15 amino acids. CDR1 SGHNT and CDR2 YYREEE come from the germline V gene (reference sequence). V was shortened by 4 bases and J by 2 bases, with 13 bases between the two germline ends. The CDR3 DNA is TGTGCCAGCAGCGCGGACCAGGGTGGCAATCAGCCCCAGCATTTT. Residues: CASSADQGGNQPQHF.

V gene TRBV19 combines with J gene TRBJ1-1; possibly TRBD1 for D (6 bases). Deletions cut 5 bases from V and 0 bases from J, with 13 bases between. In germline, CDR1 is LNHDA, CDR2 SQIVND (reference sequence). This CDR3 region has 15 residues. CDR3 region: CASSFLGQLNTEAFF. The CDR3 nucleotides read TGTGCCAGTAGTTTTCTCGGACAGCTGAACACTGAAGCTTTCTTT.

The chain joins TRBV7-8 to TRBJ2-2; 7 nucleotides match TRBD1. Germline V gene sequence: CDR1 SGHVS, CDR2 FQNEAQ. This CDR3 is built from 14 residues. The V gene end was trimmed by 5 bases and the J gene end by 5 bases; junction bases not matched to a gene: 5. For the CDR3, the DNA is TGTGCCAGCAGCATAAGACAGGGTACCGGGGAGCTGTTTTTT. Its protein product is CASSIRQGTGELFF.

The chain has TRBV6-5 and TRBJ2-2; TRBD1 aligns across 10 bases. The CDR3 covers 14 residues. The trim removed 6 bases at V and 5 bases at J, leaving 3 bases unmatched. Germline values: CDR1 MNHEY, CDR2 SVGAGI. The CDR3: CASRTGGATGELFF. The CDR3 DNA reads as TGTGCCAGCAGGACAGGGGGCGCAACCGGGGAGCTGTTTTTT.

The genes are TRBV7-9 and TRBJ2-1; D possibly corresponds to TRBD2 (6 bases). Per germline, CDR1 SEHNR and CDR2 FQNEAQ (reference sequence). Trimming left V 2 bases short and J 9 bases short, with 17 bases between. CDR3 length: 15 residues. The DNA of the CDR3 is TGTGCCAGCAGCTTACCCAGGAGACTAGGCGGTGAGCAGTTCTTC. As protein: CASSLPRRLGGEQFF.

The CDR3 DNA is TGCAGCGTTGGGACAGTAGAAGAGACCCAGTACTTC. Encoded protein: CSVGTVEETQYF. The J gene is TRBJ2-5, the V gene TRBV29-1, with D possibly matching TRBD1 (6 bases). Per germline, CDR1 SQVTM and CDR2 ANQGSEA. The V end lost 4 bases, the J end lost 3 bases, and 9 bases lay between the germline ends. This CDR3 spans 12 amino acids.

This clone was observed a handful of times. Additional DNA sequences in this sample encode the identical CDR3. The chain couples TRBV5-1 to TRBJ2-5; 7 bases match TRBD2. The CDR3 sequence is 13 residues long. V dropped 0 bases and J dropped 4; count of bases not matched to a gene: 0. CDR1 and CDR2 (germline): SGHRS, YFSETQ. The CDR3 spells CASSLGGGETQYF. The CDR3 DNA is TGCGCCAGCAGCTTGGGGGGGGGAGAGACCCAGTACTTC. Complete variable domain (other parts from reference TRBV5-1 and TRBJ2-5): KAGVTQTPRYLIKTRGQQVTLSCSPISGHRSVSWYQQTPGQGLQFLFEYFSETQRNKGNFPGRFSGRQFSNSRSEMNVSTLELGDSALYLCASSLGGGETQYFGPGTRLLVL.

This chain joins TRBV2 and TRBJ1-2; 7 nucleotides align to TRBD1. J gave up 4 bases and V 4 bases, and 9 bases lay outside the gene matches. The CDR3 loop spans 15 amino acids. The germline V gene encodes CDR1 SNHLY and CDR2 FYNNEI. CDR3: CASSGDRYFFYGYTF. CDR3 DNA sequence: TGTGCCAGCAGTGGGGACAGATACTTTTTCTATGGCTACACCTTC.

In DNA, the CDR3 is TGTGCCAGCAGCAGACTAGCGGGAGTACGCGAGCAGTACTTC. Amino acids: CASSRLAGVREQYF. The rearrangement joins TRBV11-3 to TRBJ2-7; 12 bases map to TRBD2. Trimming at V came to 5 bases and at J to 6 bases, leaving 5 bases not matched to a gene. The CDR3 spans 14 residues. The germline V gene encodes CDR1 SGHNT and CDR2 YENEEA.

This chain uses TRBV5-1 with TRBJ1-1; D possibly corresponds to TRBD1 (6 bases). The germline V gene has CDR1 SGHRS and CDR2 YFSETQ. V lost 0 bases to trimming and J lost 2 bases, with 14 bases between them. This CDR3 contains 16 residues. The CDR3 spells CASSLGGSGGNTEAFF. CDR3 DNA: TGCGCCAGCAGCTTGGGGGGGTCGGGGGGCAACACTGAAGCTTTCTTT.

V gene TRBV28 combines with J gene TRBJ2-3; D remains ambiguous. Trimming shortened V by 7 bases and J by 5 bases, and 10 bases separated the two germline ends. The CDR3 has 12 amino acids. Germline V gene lookup returns CDR1 MDHEN and CDR2 SYDVKM. The CDR3: CASTLSGDTQYF. The CDR3 DNA sequence: TGTGCCAGCACCTTATCAGGAGATACGCAGTATTTT.

The chain joins TRBV21-1 to TRBJ1-1. TRBV21-1 is annotated as a pseudogene. This CDR3 has 10 amino acids. Here the CDR3 DNA reads TGTGCCTCCGGGGGGGTTGGCGCTTTCTTT. The encoded protein is CASGGVGAFF.

J is TRBJ2-5 and V is TRBV5-1; D is unresolved. The V gene lost 3 bases and the J gene lost 4 bases, with 10 bases spanning the gap. Germline-derived CDR1 and CDR2 are SGHRS and YFSETQ. CDR3 length: 13 residues. CDR3 sequence reads: CASSSLVVETQYF. The CDR3 DNA reads TGCGCCAGCAGCTCCCTAGTGGTAGAGACCCAGTACTTC.

In this sample, this clone turned up once. One end of the junction does not line up with germline, which may come from a read error. The same CDR3 can be traced to other DNA sequences in this sample. V and J are TRBV7-2 and TRBJ2-3; 10 nucleotides agree with TRBD2. There are 14 residues in the CDR3. Looked up from germline, CDR1 is SGHTA and CDR2 is FQGNSA. The CDR3 region has the DNA TGCGCCAGCAGCTGGGGACTAGCGTCAGATACGCAGTATTTT. Translated: CASSWGLASDTQYF. Full variable domain (remainder filled in from reference TRBV7-2 and TRBJ2-3): GAGVSQSPSNKVTEKGKDVELRCDPISGHTALYWYRQSLGQGLEFLIYFQGNSAPDKSGLPSDRFSAERTGGSVSTLTIQRTQQEDSAVYLCASSWGLASDTQYFGPGTRLTVL.

As DNA, the CDR3 is TGTGCCAGCAGCTTCGACAGCCTCAATCAGCCCCAGCATTTT. As protein: CASSFDSLNQPQHF. This chain uses TRBV7-9 with TRBJ1-5, with D maybe TRBD1 (5 bases). The CDR3 has 14 residues. The germline V gene has CDR1 SEHNR and CDR2 FQNEAQ (reference sequence). V lost 3 bases to trimming and J lost 3 bases, with 9 bases between them.

The rearrangement links TRBV13 to TRBJ2-7, with D possibly TRBD1 on 6 matching bases. V was trimmed by 5 bases and J by 6 bases, leaving 14 bases between them. Germline V gene sequence: CDR1 PRHDT, CDR2 FYEKMQ (reference sequence). This CDR3 comprises 13 residues. CDR3 nucleotide sequence: TGTGCCAGCAGCAAGGGGGTTGTAGGCGAGCAGTACTTC. Encoded protein: CASSKGVVGEQYF.